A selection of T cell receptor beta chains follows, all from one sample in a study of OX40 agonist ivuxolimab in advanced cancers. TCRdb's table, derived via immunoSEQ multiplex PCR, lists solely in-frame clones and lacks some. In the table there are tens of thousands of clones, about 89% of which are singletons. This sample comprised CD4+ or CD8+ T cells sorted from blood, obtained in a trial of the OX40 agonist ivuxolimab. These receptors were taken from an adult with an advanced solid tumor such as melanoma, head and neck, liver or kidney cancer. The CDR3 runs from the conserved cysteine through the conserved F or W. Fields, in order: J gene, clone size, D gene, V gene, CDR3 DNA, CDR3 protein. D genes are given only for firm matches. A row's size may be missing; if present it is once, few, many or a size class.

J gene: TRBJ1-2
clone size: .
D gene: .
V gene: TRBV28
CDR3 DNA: TGTGCCAGCAGACCCGCCCTATCGCGCGGCTACACCTTC
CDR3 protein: CASRPALSRGYTF

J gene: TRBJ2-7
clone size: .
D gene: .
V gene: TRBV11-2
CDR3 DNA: TGTGCCAGCAGCCATATACAGGGTGGCCACGAGCAGTACTTC
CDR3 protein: CASSHIQGGHEQYF

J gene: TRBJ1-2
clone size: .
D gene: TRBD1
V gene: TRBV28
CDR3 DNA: TGTGCCAGCAGGCGAGGACAGGGGGAACGCTACACCTTC
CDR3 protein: CASRRGQGERYTF

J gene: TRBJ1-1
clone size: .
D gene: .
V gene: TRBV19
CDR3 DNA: TGTGCCAGTAGTATAGGGAGGGGAGGAACTGAAGCTTTCTTT
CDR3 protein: CASSIGRGGTEAFF

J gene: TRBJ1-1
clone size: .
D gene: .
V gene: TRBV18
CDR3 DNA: TGTGCCAGCTCACCCAAGTTGGGCACTGAAGCTTTCTTT
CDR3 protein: CASSPKLGTEAFF

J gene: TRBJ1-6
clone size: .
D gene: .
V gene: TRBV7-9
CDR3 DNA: TGTGCCAGCAGCTTAGCTGGGTTATATTCACCCCTCCACTTT
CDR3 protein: CASSLAGLYSPLHF

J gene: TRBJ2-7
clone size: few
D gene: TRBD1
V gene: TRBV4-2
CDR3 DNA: TGTGCCAGCAGCCAAACAACCCGACAGGGGGAGTACGAGCAGTACTTC
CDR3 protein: CASSQTTRQGEYEQYF

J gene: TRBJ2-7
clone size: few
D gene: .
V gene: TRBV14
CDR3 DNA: TGTGCCAGCAGCCATAGGTTTTCCTACGAGCAGTACTTC
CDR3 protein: CASSHRFSYEQYF

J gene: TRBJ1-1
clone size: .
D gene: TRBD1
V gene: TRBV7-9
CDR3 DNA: TGTGCCAGCCGCCCCGACAGGGCAACTGAAGCTTTCTTT
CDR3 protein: CASRPDRATEAFF

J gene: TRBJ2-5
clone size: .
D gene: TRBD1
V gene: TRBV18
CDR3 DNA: TGTGCCAGCTCCCGGACAGGTGGGGCCTACGTAGAGCAGTACTTC
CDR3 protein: CASSRTGGAYVEQYF

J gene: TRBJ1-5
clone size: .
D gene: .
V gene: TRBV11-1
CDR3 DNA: TGTGCCAGCAGCCGACAGTTCGGTCAGCCCCAGCATTTT
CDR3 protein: CASSRQFGQPQHF

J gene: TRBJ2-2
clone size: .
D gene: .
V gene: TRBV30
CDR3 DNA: TGTGCCTGGAGTAGGACCGGGGAGCTGTTTTTT
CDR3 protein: CAWSRTGELFF

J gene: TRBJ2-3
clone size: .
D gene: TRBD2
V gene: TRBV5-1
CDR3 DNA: TGCGCCAGCAGCCTAAGCGGGGGGGGCGCAGATACGCAGTATTTT
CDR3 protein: CASSLSGGGADTQYF

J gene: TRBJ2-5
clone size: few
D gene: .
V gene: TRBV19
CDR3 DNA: TGTGCCAGTAGTATTGGCCTACAAGGGCGAGAGACCCAGTACTTC
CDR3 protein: CASSIGLQGRETQYF

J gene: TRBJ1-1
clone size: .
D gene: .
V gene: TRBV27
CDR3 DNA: TGTGCCAGCACCCCCAGGAGGGGGGACACTGAAGCTTTCTTT
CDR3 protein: CASTPRRGDTEAFF

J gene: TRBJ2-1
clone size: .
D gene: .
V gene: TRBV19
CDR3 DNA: TGTGCCAGTAGTGACGGATACAATGAGCAGTTCTTC
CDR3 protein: CASSDGYNEQFF

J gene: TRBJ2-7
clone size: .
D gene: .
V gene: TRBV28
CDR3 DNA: TGTGCCAGCAGTTTCTTTCGGGGCGCCTCCTACGAGCAGTACTTC
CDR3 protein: CASSFFRGASYEQYF

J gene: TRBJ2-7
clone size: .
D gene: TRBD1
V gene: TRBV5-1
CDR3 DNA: TGCGCCAGCAGCCCAGGAGGGACAGGGGGTCCCTACGAGCAGTACTTC
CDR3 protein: CASSPGGTGGPYEQYF

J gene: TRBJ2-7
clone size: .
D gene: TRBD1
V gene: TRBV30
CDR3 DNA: TGTGCCTGGGAGAGGACAGGGAGCTCCTACGAGCAGTACTTC
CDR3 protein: CAWERTGSSYEQYF

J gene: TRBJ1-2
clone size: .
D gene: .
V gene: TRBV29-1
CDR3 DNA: TGCAGCGTCCCGTTAATGGCTTCCAGCTATGGCTACACCTTC
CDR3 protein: CSVPLMASSYGYTF

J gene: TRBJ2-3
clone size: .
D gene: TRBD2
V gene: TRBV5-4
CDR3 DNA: TGTGCCAGCAGCCTCGGACTAGCGGGCACTAGCACAGATACGCAGTATTTT
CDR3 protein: CASSLGLAGTSTDTQYF

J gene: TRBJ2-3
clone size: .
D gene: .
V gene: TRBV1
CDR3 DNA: TGCACCAGCAGCCAAGAGAATGATACGCAGTATTTT
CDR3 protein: CTSSQENDTQYF

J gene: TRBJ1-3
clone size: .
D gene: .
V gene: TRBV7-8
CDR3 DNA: TGTGCCAGCAGCGCAATGGATGTCTCTGGAAACACCATATATTTT
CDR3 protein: CASSAMDVSGNTIYF

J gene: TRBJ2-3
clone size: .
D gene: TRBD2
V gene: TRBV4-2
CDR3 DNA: TGTGCCAGCAGCCAAGGGACTAGCGGGGGCCTAGATACGCAGTATTTT
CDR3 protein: CASSQGTSGGLDTQYF

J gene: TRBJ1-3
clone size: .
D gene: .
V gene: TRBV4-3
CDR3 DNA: TGCGCCAGCAGCCAAGAACGCCGAAACACCATATATTTT
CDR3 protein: CASSQERRNTIYF

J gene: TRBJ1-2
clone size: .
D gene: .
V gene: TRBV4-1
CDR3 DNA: TGCGCCAGCAGTATTTCGTTTAGGGGGAGTAGTGGCTACACCTTC
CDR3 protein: CASSISFRGSSGYTF

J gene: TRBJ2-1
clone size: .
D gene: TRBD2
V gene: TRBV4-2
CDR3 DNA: TGTGCCAGCAGGCTAACTAGCGGGAGGTACAATGAGCAGTTCTTC
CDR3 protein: CASRLTSGRYNEQFF

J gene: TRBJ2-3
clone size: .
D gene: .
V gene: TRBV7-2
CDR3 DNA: TGTGCCAGCAGCTTAGGATTTACTTGGGCAGATACGCAGTATTTT
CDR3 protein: CASSLGFTWADTQYF

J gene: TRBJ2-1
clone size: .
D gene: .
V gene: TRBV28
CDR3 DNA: TGTGCCAGCAGTTTACCGCCGCTCGGGCGGGCTGAGCAGTTCTTC
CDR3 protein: CASSLPPLGRAEQFF

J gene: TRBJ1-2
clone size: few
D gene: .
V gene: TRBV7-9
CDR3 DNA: TGTGCCAGCAGCTTAACCCGGGACCTCAGGGACTACACCTTC
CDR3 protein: CASSLTRDLRDYTF

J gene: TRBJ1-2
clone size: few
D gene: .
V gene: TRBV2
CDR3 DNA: TGTGCCAGCAGTGACGCCTATGGCTACACCTTC
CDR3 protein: CASSDAYGYTF

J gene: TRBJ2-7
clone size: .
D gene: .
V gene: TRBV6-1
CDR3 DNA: TGTGCCAGCAGTGAAGAGGTCAGGGTTTCCTCCTACGAGCAGTACTTC
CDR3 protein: CASSEEVRVSSYEQYF

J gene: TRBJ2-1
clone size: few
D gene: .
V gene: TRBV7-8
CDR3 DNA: TGTGCCAGCAGCTTAAGGGACATCTACAATGAGCAGTTCTTC
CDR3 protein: CASSLRDIYNEQFF

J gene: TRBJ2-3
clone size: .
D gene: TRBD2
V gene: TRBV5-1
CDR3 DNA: TGCGCCAGCAAGCCTAGCGGGGGGTCAGATACGCAGTATTTT
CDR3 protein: CASKPSGGSDTQYF

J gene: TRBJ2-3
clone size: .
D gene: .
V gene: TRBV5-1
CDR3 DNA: TGCGCCAGCAGCTTGGACGTCGCGGCAGATACGCAGTATTTT
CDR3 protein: CASSLDVAADTQYF

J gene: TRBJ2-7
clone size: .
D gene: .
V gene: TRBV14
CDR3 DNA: TGTGCCAGCAGCCAAGCCCTCTACGAGCAGTACTTC
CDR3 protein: CASSQALYEQYF

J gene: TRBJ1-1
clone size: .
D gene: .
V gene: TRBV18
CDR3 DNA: TGTGCCAGCTCACCCGGAAGTTGGGCTAAGGACACTGAAGCTTTCTTT
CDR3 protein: CASSPGSWAKDTEAFF

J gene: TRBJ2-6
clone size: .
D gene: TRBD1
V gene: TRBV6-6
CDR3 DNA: TGTGCCAGCAGCCGACAGGGGGCGCTTGGGGCCAACGTCCTGACTTTC
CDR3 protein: CASSRQGALGANVLTF

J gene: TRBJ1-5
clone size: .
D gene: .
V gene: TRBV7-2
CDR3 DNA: TGTGCCAGCAGCACAGACAGTACAGGGTCTCAGCCCCAGCATTTT
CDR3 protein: CASSTDSTGSQPQHF

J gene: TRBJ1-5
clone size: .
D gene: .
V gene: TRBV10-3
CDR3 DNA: TGTGCCATCAGTGAGTCCCCCCGACAGCCCCAGCATTTT
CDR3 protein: CAISESPRQPQHF

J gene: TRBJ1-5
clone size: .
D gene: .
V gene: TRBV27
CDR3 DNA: TGTGCCAGCAGTTTAGTAGGGGTCGGCCAGCCCCAGCATTTT
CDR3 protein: CASSLVGVGQPQHF

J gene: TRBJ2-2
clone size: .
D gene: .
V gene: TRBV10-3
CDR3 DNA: TGTGCCATCAGTCCAGGGAACACCGGGGAGCTGTTTTTT
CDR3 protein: CAISPGNTGELFF

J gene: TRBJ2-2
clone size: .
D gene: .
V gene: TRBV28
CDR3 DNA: TGTGCCAGCCACCGGGACCTCCTAGGGGAGCTGTTTTTT
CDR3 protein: CASHRDLLGELFF

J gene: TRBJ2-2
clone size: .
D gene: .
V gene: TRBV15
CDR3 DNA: TGTGCCACCAGCCCCCATACGGCCGGGACCAAAACTTCGGCGAACACCGGGGAGCTGTTTTTT
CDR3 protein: CATSPHTAGTKTSANTGELFF

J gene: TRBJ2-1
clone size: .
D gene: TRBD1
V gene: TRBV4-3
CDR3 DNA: TGCGCCAGCAGCCAGCGGGACAGGGGCTTCGACAATGAGCAGTTCTTC
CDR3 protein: CASSQRDRGFDNEQFF

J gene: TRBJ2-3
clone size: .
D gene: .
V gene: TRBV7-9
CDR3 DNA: TGTGCCAGCAGCCCCGGGACCAGCACAGATACGCAGTATTTT
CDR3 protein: CASSPGTSTDTQYF

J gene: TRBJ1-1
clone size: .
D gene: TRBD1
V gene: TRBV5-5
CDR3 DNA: TGTGCCAGCAGCTGGACAGGCCTGAACACTGAAGCTTTCTTT
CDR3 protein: CASSWTGLNTEAFF

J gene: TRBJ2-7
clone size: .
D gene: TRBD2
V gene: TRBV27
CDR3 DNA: TGTGCCAGCAGCCCTACCACTAGCGGGGGGGCCTACGAGCAGTACTTC
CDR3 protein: CASSPTTSGGAYEQYF

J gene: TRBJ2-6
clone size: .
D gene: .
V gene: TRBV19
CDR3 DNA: TGTGCCAGTAGACTACGCCCCAGCCTCTCTGGGGCCAACGTCCTGACTTTC
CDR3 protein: CASRLRPSLSGANVLTF